The 19 T cell receptor beta chains reported below all come from one sample, sequenced in a study of T cells in Graves' hyperthyroidism and ophthalmopathy. Template material for amplifying TCR beta CDR3 regions consisted of RNA transcripts. First-round RT-PCR with HTBI primers amplified the TCR CDR3 region. TCRdb re-called the multiplex PCR reads with MiXCR, one entry per CDR3 protein. The sample comprises fewer than 850,000 distinct CDR3 sequences, 17% of which are singletons, and around a sixth rests with the top ten. Sequenced input: blood. Source of these receptors: a man over 45 with Graves' hyperthyroidism.

In this sample, this clonotype turned up a few times. This rearrangement joins TRBV6-1 to TRBJ1-2, with D unresolved. The CDR3 is 15 amino acids. CDR1 and CDR2 from the germline V gene are MNHNS and SASEGT. V was shortened by 6 bases and J by 0 bases, with 14 bases between the two germline ends. This chain's CDR3 is CASSKPGRTNYGYTF. The CDR3 coding sequence is TGTGCCAGCAGCAAACCCGGACGGACTAACTATGGCTACACCTTC.

This clonotype was counted at least ten times. This rearrangement joins TRBV5-6 to TRBJ2-7; the D gene is possibly TRBD2 (6 bases). Germline lookup yields CDR1 SGHDT and CDR2 YYEEEE. Trimming left V 3 bases short and J 2 bases short, with 15 bases between. There are 15 residues in the CDR3. CDR3 sequence reads: CASSSSTRVTYEQYF. DNA of the CDR3: TGTGCCAGCAGCTCCTCGACTAGAGTCACCTACGAGCAGTACTTC.

The chain joins TRBV2 to TRBJ2-5; 15 positions match TRBD2. After removal of 6 bases from V and 4 bases from J, the junction contained 15 bases not matched to a gene. The CDR3 contains 19 residues. Germline-derived CDR1 and CDR2 are SNHLY and FYNNEI. The CDR3 nucleotides read TGTGCCAGCAGCCGTAGAGGGGGACTAGCGGGAGGATCGGCAGAGACCCAGTACTTC. Amino acids: CASSRRGGLAGGSAETQYF.

Ten or more counts support this clonotype. This sequence joins TRBV5-1 and TRBJ1-2, with TRBD1 matching over 8 bases. Germline assignment: CDR1 SGHRS and CDR2 YFSETQ. V shed 2 bases and J 7 bases; nucleotides not matched to a gene: 10. CDR3 length: 15 amino acids. The CDR3 is CASSFEQGALSGYTF. Here the CDR3 DNA reads TGCGCCAGCAGCTTTGAGCAGGGGGCGCTGAGTGGCTACACCTTC.

Only a few counts were recorded for this clonotype. The chain recombines TRBV10-2 with TRBJ1-5; tentatively, D is TRBD1 (5 bases). CDR1 WSHSY and CDR2 SAAADI come from the germline V gene. V shed 7 bases and J shed 7 bases, with 17 bases lying between them. The CDR3 runs 14 residues. The CDR3 DNA follows: TGCGCCAGCAACGTTTTGGGGACGGAGCAGCCCCAGCATTTT. Residues: CASNVLGTEQPQHF.

This clonotype showed up just a few times. The chain carries TRBV18 and TRBJ2-7; D is perhaps TRBD2 (6 bases). CDR1 is KGHSH, CDR2 LQKENI, per germline. The CDR3 runs 12 residues. V gave up 1 base and J gave up 6 bases, with 7 bases separating them. In DNA, the CDR3 is TGTGCCAGCTCACCACGGGAGGCCGAGCAGTACTTC. Its translation is CASSPREAEQYF.

The chain carries TRBV6-1 and TRBJ2-6, with 7 bases identical to TRBD1. Trimming cost V 6 bases and J 1 base; bases outside gene matches: 30. From germline, CDR1 is MNHNS and CDR2 SASEGT. This CDR3 has 24 residues. Here the CDR3 reads CASREPYGGSVTTGPHSGANVLTF. For the CDR3, the DNA is TGTGCCAGCAGAGAACCATACGGAGGTTCGGTCACGACAGGGCCACATTCTGGGGCCAACGTCCTGACTTTC.

This clonotype occurred many times. The chain couples TRBV7-3 to TRBJ2-5; perhaps TRBD1 as D (6 bases). Germline CDR1 and CDR2: SGHTA and FQGTGA. V was cut by 2 bases and J by 5 bases, with 9 bases left in between. The CDR3 covers 13 residues. As DNA, the CDR3 is TGTGCCAGCAGCTTAGACAGGCGGGAGACCCAGTACTTC. This translates into CASSLDRRETQYF.

This clonotype showed up many times. The J gene is TRBJ2-3, the V gene TRBV12-3 or TRBV12-4; D ambiguous. The CDR3 length is 14 residues. The V and J ends lost 7 bases and 3 bases respectively, with 14 bases between them. The CDR3: CASTLILPTDTQYF. For the CDR3, the DNA is TGTGCCAGCACCCTAATACTACCTACAGATACGCAGTATTTT.

This clonotype was found a few times. The rearrangement joins TRBV29-1 to TRBJ2-5; the D gene could be TRBD1 or TRBD2 (5 bases each). This CDR3 spans 13 amino acids. Trimming removed 4 bases from V and 4 bases from J, with 13 bases in between. CDR1 SQVTM and CDR2 ANQGSEA come from the germline V gene. The CDR3 DNA sequence: TGCAGCGTTGGCAGGGCAGGGAGAGAGACCCAGTACTTC. Protein product: CSVGRAGRETQYF.

This clonotype was seen more than once but under ten times. The V gene is TRBV6-1, the J gene TRBJ2-2; 10 nucleotides align to TRBD1. With V trimmed by 5 bases and J by 2 bases, 11 bases remained unmatched. The CDR3 runs 18 residues. Looked up from germline, CDR1 is MNHNS and CDR2 is SASEGT. CDR3 amino acids: CASSPLGQGVPNTGELFF. CDR3 coding DNA: TGTGCCAGCAGTCCACTCGGACAGGGGGTCCCTAACACCGGGGAGCTGTTTTTT.

The gene calls are TRBV7-9 and TRBJ1-1, with TRBD1 matching 9 bases. Germline V gives CDR1 SEHNR, CDR2 FQNEAQ (reference sequence). The CDR3 has 15 residues. J was trimmed by 1 base and V by 7 bases; bases with no gene match: 7. CDR3 sequence reads: CASTPQGATNTEAFF. The CDR3 coding sequence is TGTGCCAGCACCCCACAGGGGGCCACGAACACTGAAGCTTTCTTT.

V and J are TRBV3-1 and TRBJ2-7; D is ambiguous. The V and J ends lost 1 base and 2 bases respectively, with 6 bases between them. The CDR3 totals 13 residues. Per germline, CDR1 LGHDT and CDR2 YNNKEL (reference sequence). CDR3 protein: CASSQAEAYEQYF. Written as DNA, the CDR3 is TGTGCCAGCAGCCAAGCAGAAGCCTACGAGCAGTACTTC.

The chain joins TRBV20-1 to TRBJ2-7; the match to TRBD2 covers 15 bases. This CDR3 comprises 17 residues. CDR1 and CDR2 (germline): DFQATT, SNEGSKA (reference sequence). V trimming: 6 bases; J trimming: 3 bases; junction bases outside the gene matches: 12. The CDR3 reads CSALETGTSGRLYEQYF. CDR3 nucleotides: TGCAGTGCGCTCGAAACCGGGACTAGCGGGAGGCTCTACGAGCAGTACTTC.

To note about this clonotype: A read error is possible here, since a much larger clone lies one base away. This chain uses TRBV6-2 or TRBV6-3 with TRBJ2-7; the match to TRBD1 covers 7 bases. Germline V CDR1 and CDR2: MNHEY, SVGEGT. The CDR3 is 14 amino acids. V shed 10 bases, J shed 2 bases, and the junction held 11 bases outside the gene matches. Written as DNA, the CDR3 is TGTGCCACCAGCATCAGACAGGGAACCTACGAGCAGTACTTC. Translated, it gives CATSIRQGTYEQYF.

This clonotype was found many times. The CDR3 nucleotides read TGCAGTGCGATTTCGACAGGGGAATTTAGTGAGCAGTTCTTC. Translating it yields CSAISTGEFSEQFF. The rearrangement joins TRBV20-1 to TRBJ2-1; 8 positions match TRBD1. The length of the CDR3 is 14 residues. With V trimmed by 6 bases and J by 9 bases, 13 bases remained unmatched. Germline-derived CDR1 and CDR2 are DFQATT and SNEGSKA (reference sequence).

Notes on this clonotype: A much larger clone sits a single nucleotide away, making a read error possible. The conserved final phenylalanine or tryptophan is absent from the CDR3, which likely points to a read error. The rearrangement links TRBV5-1 to TRBJ1-6; 8 bases fit TRBD1. The CDR3 runs 15 residues. CDR1 and CDR2 from the germline V gene are SGHRS and YFSETQ. V dropped 0 bases and J dropped 11; count of bases not matched to a gene: 7. CDR3 region: CASSLAVRGLAPLHL. DNA of the CDR3: TGCGCCAGCAGCTTGGCCGTCAGGGGGCTGGCACCCCTCCACCTT.

This clonotype showed up just a few times. The CDR3 coding sequence is TGTGCCTGGAGTGTAACGGTGGCAGCAAGGGACATTCAGTACTTC. Translating gives CAWSVTVAARDIQYF. This sequence joins TRBV30 and TRBJ2-4; D uncertain. Per the germline V gene, CDR1 is GTSNPN and CDR2 is SVGIG (reference sequence). V was shortened by 0 bases and J by 8 bases, with 17 bases between the two germline ends. The CDR3 spans 15 residues.

This clonotype was detected a few times. The rearrangement joins TRBV9 to TRBJ2-1; 11 nucleotides align to TRBD2. V dropped 4 bases and J dropped 6; count of bases not matched to a gene: 12. The germline V gene has CDR1 SGDLS and CDR2 YYNGEE. The CDR3 runs 17 residues. The CDR3 region is CASSYSLAGGRGNEQFF. The CDR3 DNA reads TGTGCCAGCAGCTACTCCTTAGCGGGAGGGAGAGGCAATGAGCAGTTCTTC.